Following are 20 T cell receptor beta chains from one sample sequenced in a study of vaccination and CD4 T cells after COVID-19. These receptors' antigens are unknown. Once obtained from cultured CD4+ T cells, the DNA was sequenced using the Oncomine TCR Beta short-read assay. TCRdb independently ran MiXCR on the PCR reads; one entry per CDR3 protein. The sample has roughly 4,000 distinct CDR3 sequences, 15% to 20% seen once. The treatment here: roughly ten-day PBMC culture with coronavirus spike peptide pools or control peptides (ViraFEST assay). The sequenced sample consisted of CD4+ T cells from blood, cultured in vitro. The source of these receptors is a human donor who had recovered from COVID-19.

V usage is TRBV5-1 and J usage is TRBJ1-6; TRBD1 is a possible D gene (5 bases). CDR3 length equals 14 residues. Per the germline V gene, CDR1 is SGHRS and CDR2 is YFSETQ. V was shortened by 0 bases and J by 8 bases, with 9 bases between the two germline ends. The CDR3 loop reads CASSLGGFDSPLHF. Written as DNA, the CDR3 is TGCGCCAGCAGCTTGGGGGGGTTTGATTCACCCCTCCACTTT.

CDR3 DNA sequence: TGCGCCAGCAGCTTGGACCCCCCGGGACAGGGGGCCGGGGAGCTGTTTTTT. Amino acids: CASSLDPPGQGAGELFF. The chain carries TRBV5-1 and TRBJ2-2, with 11 bases fitting TRBD1. Germline loops: CDR1 SGHRS, CDR2 YFSETQ. V dropped 0 bases and J dropped 6; count of bases not matched to a gene: 7. The CDR3 has 17 amino acids.

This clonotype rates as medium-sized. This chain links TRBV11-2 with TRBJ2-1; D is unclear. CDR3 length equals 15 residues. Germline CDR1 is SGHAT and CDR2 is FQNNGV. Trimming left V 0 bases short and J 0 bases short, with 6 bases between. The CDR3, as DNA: TGTGCCAGCAGCTTAGATGGATACTCCTACAATGAGCAGTTCTTC. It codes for CASSLDGYSYNEQFF.

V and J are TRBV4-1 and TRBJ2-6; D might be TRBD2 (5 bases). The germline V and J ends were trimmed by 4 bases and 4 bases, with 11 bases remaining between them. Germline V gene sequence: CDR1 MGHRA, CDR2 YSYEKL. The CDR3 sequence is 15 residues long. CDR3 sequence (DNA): TGCGCCAGCAGCCCTGAGGGCGCCGGGGCCAACGTCCTGACTTTC. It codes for CASSPEGAGANVLTF.

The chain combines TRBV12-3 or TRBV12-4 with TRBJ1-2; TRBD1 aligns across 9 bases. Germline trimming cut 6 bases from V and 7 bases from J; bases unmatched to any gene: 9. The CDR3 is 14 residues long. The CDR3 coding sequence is TGTGCCAGCAGCTCAACAGGGGGCGCGTCTGGCTACACCTTC. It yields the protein CASSSTGGASGYTF.

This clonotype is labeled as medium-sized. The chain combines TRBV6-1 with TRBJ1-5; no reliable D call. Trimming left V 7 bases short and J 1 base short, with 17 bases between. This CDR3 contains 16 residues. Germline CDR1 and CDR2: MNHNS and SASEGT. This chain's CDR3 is CASTATVNWSNQPQHF. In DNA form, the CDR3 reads TGTGCCAGCACTGCGACGGTAAACTGGAGCAATCAGCCCCAGCATTTT.

CDR3 sequence: CASSSTGDVQETQYF. The DNA for the CDR3 is TGCGCCAGCAGCTCGACAGGAGATGTCCAAGAGACCCAGTACTTC. J is TRBJ2-5 and V is TRBV5-1; D is possibly TRBD1 (6 bases). CDR3 length: 15 residues. Trimming shortened V by 3 bases and J by 1 base, and 13 bases separated the two germline ends. The germline gives CDR1 SGHRS, CDR2 YFSETQ.

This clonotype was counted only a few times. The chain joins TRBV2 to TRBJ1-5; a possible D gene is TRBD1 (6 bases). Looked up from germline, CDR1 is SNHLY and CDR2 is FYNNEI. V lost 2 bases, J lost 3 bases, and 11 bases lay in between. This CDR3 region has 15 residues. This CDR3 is CASSEYRANNQPQHF. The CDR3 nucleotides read TGTGCCAGCAGTGAATACAGGGCAAACAATCAGCCCCAGCATTTT.

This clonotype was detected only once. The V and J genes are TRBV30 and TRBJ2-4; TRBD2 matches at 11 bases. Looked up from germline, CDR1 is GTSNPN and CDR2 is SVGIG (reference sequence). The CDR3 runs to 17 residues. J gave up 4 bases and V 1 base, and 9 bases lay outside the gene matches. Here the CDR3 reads CAWSAPLAGGRKNIQYF. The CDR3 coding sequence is TGTGCCTGGAGTGCCCCCCTAGCGGGGGGACGTAAAAACATTCAGTACTTC.

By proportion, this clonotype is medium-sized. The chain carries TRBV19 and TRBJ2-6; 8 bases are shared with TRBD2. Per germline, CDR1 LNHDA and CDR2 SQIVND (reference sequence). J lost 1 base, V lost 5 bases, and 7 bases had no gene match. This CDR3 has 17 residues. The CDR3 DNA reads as TGTGCCAGTAGTCTAGGACGGGAGGGGTCTGGGGCCAACGTCCTGACTTTC. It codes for CASSLGREGSGANVLTF.

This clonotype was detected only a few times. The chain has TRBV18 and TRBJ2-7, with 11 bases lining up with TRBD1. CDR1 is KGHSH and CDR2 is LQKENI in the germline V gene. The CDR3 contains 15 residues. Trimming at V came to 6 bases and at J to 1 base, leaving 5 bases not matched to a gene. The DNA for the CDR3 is TGTGCCAGCTCGCGGGACAGGGGGTGGTCCTACGAGCAGTACTTC. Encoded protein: CASSRDRGWSYEQYF.

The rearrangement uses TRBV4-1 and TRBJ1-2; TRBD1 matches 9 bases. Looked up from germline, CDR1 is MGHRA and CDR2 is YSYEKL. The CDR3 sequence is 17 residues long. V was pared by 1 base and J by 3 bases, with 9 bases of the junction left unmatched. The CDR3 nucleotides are TGCGCCAGCAGCCAAGGTCTCGGGGGGGACAGGGACTATGGCTACACCTTC. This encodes CASSQGLGGDRDYGYTF.

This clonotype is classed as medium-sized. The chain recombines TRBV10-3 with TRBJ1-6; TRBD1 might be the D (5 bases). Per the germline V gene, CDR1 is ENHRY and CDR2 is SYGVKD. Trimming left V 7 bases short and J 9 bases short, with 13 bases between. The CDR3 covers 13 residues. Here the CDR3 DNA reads TGTGCCATCACGCGGGACTTAAGTTCACCCCTCCACTTT. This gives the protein CAITRDLSSPLHF.

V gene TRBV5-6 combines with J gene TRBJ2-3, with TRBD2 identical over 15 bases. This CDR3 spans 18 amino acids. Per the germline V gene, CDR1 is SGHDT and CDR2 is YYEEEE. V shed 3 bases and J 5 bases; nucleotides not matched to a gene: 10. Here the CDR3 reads CASSWRGTSGGPGDTQYF. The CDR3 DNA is TGTGCCAGCAGCTGGCGGGGGACTAGCGGGGGGCCTGGAGATACGCAGTATTTT.

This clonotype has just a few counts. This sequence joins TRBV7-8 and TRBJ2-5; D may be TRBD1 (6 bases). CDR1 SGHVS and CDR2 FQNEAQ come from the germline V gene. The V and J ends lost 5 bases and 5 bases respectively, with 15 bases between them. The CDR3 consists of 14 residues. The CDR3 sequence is CASSQGGGAETQYF. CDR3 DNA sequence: TGTGCCAGCAGCCAAGGTGGGGGCGCGGAGACCCAGTACTTC.

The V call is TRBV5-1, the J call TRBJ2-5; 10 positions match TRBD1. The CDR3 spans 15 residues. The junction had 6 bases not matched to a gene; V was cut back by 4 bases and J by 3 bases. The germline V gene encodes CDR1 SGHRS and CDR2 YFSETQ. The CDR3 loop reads CASSPSGQGEETQYF. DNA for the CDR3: TGCGCCAGCAGCCCATCAGGACAGGGGGAAGAGACCCAGTACTTC.

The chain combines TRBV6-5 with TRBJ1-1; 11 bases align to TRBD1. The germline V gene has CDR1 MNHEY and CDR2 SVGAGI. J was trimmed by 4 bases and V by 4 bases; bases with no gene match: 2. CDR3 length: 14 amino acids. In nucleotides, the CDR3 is TGTGCCAGCAGTTCCGGACAGGGGGCCACTGAAGCTTTCTTT. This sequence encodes CASSSGQGATEAFF.

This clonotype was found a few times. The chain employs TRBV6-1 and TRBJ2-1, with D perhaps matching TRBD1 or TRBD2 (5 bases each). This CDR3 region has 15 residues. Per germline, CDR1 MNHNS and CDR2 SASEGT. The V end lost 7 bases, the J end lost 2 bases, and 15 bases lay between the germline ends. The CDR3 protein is CASTIVGDAYNEQFF. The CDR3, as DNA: TGTGCCAGCACTATAGTCGGGGACGCCTACAATGAGCAGTTCTTC.

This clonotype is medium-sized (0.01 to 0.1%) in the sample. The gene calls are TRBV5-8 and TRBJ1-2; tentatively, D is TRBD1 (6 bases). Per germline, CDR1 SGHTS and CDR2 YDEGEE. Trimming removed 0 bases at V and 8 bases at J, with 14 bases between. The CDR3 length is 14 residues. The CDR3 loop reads CASSLAGEIIGYTF. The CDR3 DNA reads TGTGCCAGCAGCTTGGCAGGGGAAATTATCGGCTACACCTTC.

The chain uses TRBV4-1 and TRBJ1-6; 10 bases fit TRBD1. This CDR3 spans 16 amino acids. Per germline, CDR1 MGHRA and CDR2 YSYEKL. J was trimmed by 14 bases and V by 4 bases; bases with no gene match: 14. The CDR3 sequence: CASSPRATGGSSSLHF. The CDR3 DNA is TGCGCCAGCAGCCCCCGGGCGACAGGGGGCTCATCGTCCCTCCACTTT.